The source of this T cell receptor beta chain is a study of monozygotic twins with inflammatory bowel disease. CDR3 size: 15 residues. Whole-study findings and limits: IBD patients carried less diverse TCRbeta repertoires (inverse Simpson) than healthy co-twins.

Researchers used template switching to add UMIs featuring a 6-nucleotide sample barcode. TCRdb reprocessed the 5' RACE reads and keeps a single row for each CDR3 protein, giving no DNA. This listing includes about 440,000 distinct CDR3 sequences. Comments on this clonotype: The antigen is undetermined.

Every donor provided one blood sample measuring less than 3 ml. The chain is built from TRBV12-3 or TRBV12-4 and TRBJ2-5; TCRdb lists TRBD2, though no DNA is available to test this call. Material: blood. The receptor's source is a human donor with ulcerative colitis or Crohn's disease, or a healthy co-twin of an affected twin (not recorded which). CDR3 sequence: CASSSTLAGEETQYF.